The 16 T cell receptor beta chains below all came from one sample that was sequenced in a study of CD8 T cells in ankylosing spondylitis. TCRdb analysed the 5' RACE reads with MiXCR anew, one entry per CDR3 protein. Here the sample spans 39,000 or so distinct CDR3 sequences, roughly 3.1% being singletons. Sequencing used blood, either unsorted or a sorted T cell fraction (not recorded which). The receptors originated from a male donor with ankylosing spondylitis or in good health (not recorded which).

This clonotype was observed at least ten times. The V and J genes are TRBV9 and TRBJ2-2, with no clear D. The CDR3 is 16 residues long. Germline V gene sequence: CDR1 SGDLS, CDR2 YYNGEE. V shed 0 bases and J shed 4 bases, with 13 bases lying between them. The CDR3 DNA reads as TGTGCCAGCAGCGTAGCTACAAGTCCGATCACCGGGGAGCTGTTTTTT. Amino acid sequence: CASSVATSPITGELFF.

This clonotype was picked up many times. The gene calls are TRBV9 and TRBJ2-5; 7 bases match TRBD2. There are 13 residues in the CDR3. Germline V gives CDR1 SGDLS, CDR2 YYNGEE. V lost 4 bases and J lost 4; bases outside the gene matches: 4. Here the CDR3 reads CASSPWGGETQYF. The DNA of the CDR3 is TGTGCCAGCAGCCCTTGGGGGGGAGAGACCCAGTACTTC. Full variable domain (rest looked up from reference TRBV9 and TRBJ2-5): DSGVTQTPKHLITATGQRVTLRCSPRSGDLSVYWYQQSLDQGLQFLIQYYNGEERAKGNILERFSAQQFPDLHSELNLSSLELGDSALYFCASSPWGGETQYFGPGTRLLVL.

This clonotype was found many times. The chain joins TRBV9 to TRBJ2-1, with D perhaps TRBD2 (5 bases). The CDR3 runs to 15 residues. CDR1 is SGDLS, CDR2 YYNGEE, per germline. Trimming left V 4 bases short and J 2 bases short, with 13 bases between. DNA for the CDR3: TGTGCCAGCAGCCGTGAGGGCCGCACCTACAATGAGCAGTTCTTC. Its protein product is CASSREGRTYNEQFF.

This clonotype was counted many times. The rearrangement uses TRBV9 and TRBJ2-2; TRBD1 matches at 7 bases. The germline gives CDR1 SGDLS, CDR2 YYNGEE. CDR3 length: 15 residues. The junction had 5 bases not matched to a gene; V was cut back by 0 bases and J by 6 bases. The CDR3 DNA sequence: TGTGCCAGCAGCGTAGGGGGACAGACCGCCGGGGAGCTGTTTTTT. Translation gives CASSVGGQTAGELFF.

This clonotype was recorded at least ten times. This rearrangement joins TRBV9 to TRBJ2-1, with 9 nucleotides matching TRBD2. V trimming: 0 bases; J trimming: 6 bases; junction bases outside the gene matches: 1. The germline V gene encodes CDR1 SGDLS and CDR2 YYNGEE. The CDR3 spans 14 residues. The CDR3 loop is CASSVVTSGNEQFF. The CDR3 DNA reads as TGTGCCAGCAGCGTAGTGACTAGCGGCAATGAGCAGTTCTTC.

This clonotype has a count of ten or more. The chain carries TRBV9 and TRBJ1-3; 9 bases line up with TRBD1. CDR1 and CDR2 from the germline V gene are SGDLS and YYNGEE. This CDR3 has 14 amino acids. J lost 8 bases, V lost 2 bases, and 5 bases had no gene match. The CDR3 reads CASSVSGTGHTIYF. The CDR3, as DNA: TGTGCCAGCAGCGTTTCCGGGACAGGGCACACCATATATTTT.

This clonotype was counted many times. The chain employs TRBV9 and TRBJ2-1, with D perhaps matching TRBD2 (5 bases). Germline-derived CDR1 and CDR2 are SGDLS and YYNGEE. V was pared by 4 bases and J by 5 bases, with 16 bases between. CDR3 size: 15 residues. The CDR3 spells CASSPRLASNNEQFF. In nucleotides, the CDR3 is TGTGCCAGCAGCCCCCGCTTAGCGTCTAACAATGAGCAGTTCTTC. Full variable domain (rest looked up from reference TRBV9 and TRBJ2-1): DSGVTQTPKHLITATGQRVTLRCSPRSGDLSVYWYQQSLDQGLQFLIQYYNGEERAKGNILERFSAQQFPDLHSELNLSSLELGDSALYFCASSPRLASNNEQFFGPGTRLTVL.

This clonotype has more than one count but fewer than ten. An end of the junction differs from the germline gene, which may be a read error. This chain connects TRBV9 to TRBJ1-1, with TRBD1 matching over 7 bases. Germline CDR1 is SGDLS and CDR2 is YYNGEE. The CDR3 runs 17 residues. The CDR3 spells CASSVSGGAQLKTEAFF. In nucleotides, the CDR3 is TGTGCCAGCAGCGTATCAGGGGGGGCACAGTTGAAAACTGAAGCTTTCTTT.

There are many counts of this clonotype. The chain is built from TRBV9 and TRBJ1-5, with no clear D. Germline values: CDR1 SGDLS, CDR2 YYNGEE. V gave up 0 bases and J gave up 3 bases, with 10 bases separating them. The CDR3 is 15 residues long. This chain's CDR3 is CASSVAGTYNQPQHF. The CDR3 region has the DNA TGTGCCAGCAGCGTAGCGGGCACCTACAATCAGCCCCAGCATTTT.

The genes are TRBV9 and TRBJ2-5, with TRBD2 identical over 7 bases. Germline values: CDR1 SGDLS, CDR2 YYNGEE. V dropped 1 base and J dropped 1; count of bases not matched to a gene: 10. This CDR3 has 17 amino acids. CDR3 region: CASSVNEGGGFQETQYF. CDR3 bases: TGTGCCAGCAGCGTAAATGAGGGCGGGGGTTTCCAAGAGACCCAGTACTTC.

This clonotype was counted many times. V and J are TRBV9 and TRBJ1-3, with D possibly being TRBD1 (5 bases). The germline V gene encodes CDR1 SGDLS and CDR2 YYNGEE. V was pared by 4 bases and J by 1 base, with 15 bases between. The CDR3 is 16 amino acids. Here the CDR3 reads CASSREGQTSGNTIYF. The CDR3 DNA reads as TGTGCCAGCAGCCGAGAGGGGCAAACATCTGGAAACACCATATATTTT.

The table lists this clonotype with many counts. The V and J genes are TRBV9 and TRBJ2-5; 11 bases are shared with TRBD2. V dropped 0 bases and J dropped 2; count of bases not matched to a gene: 6. Germline CDR1 and CDR2: SGDLS and YYNGEE. The CDR3 totals 17 residues. CDR3 nucleotides: TGTGCCAGCAGCGTAGGGTCTAGCGGGGGGTCACAAGAGACCCAGTACTTC. Translated, it gives CASSVGSSGGSQETQYF.

This clonotype occurred many times. The chain has TRBV9 and TRBJ2-1; 13 bases match TRBD2. The ends lost 3 bases at V and 6 bases at J; junction bases unmatched: 6. CDR3 length equals 16 residues. CDR1 is SGDLS and CDR2 is YYNGEE in the germline V gene. In DNA, the CDR3 is TGTGCCAGCAGCGGTAGACTAGCGGGAGGAGGCAATGAGCAGTTCTTC. Amino acids: CASSGRLAGGGNEQFF.

This clonotype was seen at least ten times. The chain joins TRBV9 to TRBJ2-2; 7 nucleotides line up with TRBD2. This CDR3 region has 14 residues. Trimming at V came to 5 bases and at J to 4 bases, leaving 5 bases not matched to a gene. Germline V CDR1 and CDR2: SGDLS, YYNGEE. In DNA, the CDR3 is TGTGCCAGCAGAGTTTCGGGAGGCACCGGGGAGCTGTTTTTT. It yields the protein CASRVSGGTGELFF.

This clonotype was seen ten or more times. This chain uses TRBV9 with TRBJ1-2; D remains unclear. This CDR3 is 16 amino acids long. V was clipped by 0 bases and J by 4 bases, with 16 bases between them. Germline V gives CDR1 SGDLS, CDR2 YYNGEE. The CDR3 DNA reads TGTGCCAGCAGCGTAGATAACGGTCCCACGGGCTATGGCTACACCTTC. Residues: CASSVDNGPTGYGYTF.

This clonotype was counted ten times or more. CDR3 in amino acids: CASSETGTSVAQYF. For the CDR3, the DNA is TGTGCCAGCAGCGAGACCGGGACTAGCGTTGCGCAGTATTTT. The gene calls are TRBV9 and TRBJ2-3; 10 bases fit TRBD2. CDR1 SGDLS and CDR2 YYNGEE come from the germline V gene. The CDR3 runs 14 residues. V shed 3 bases, J shed 10 bases, and the junction held 8 bases outside the gene matches.